The next 21 T cell receptor beta chains were all read from a single sample in a study of cytomegalovirus exposure and HLA in healthy donors. The PCR used 60 Vbeta and 13 Jbeta primers. Assay: immunoSEQ multiplex PCR; the TCRdb copy retains only in-frame clones and omits some. The sample yields around 140,000 clones, approximately 80% seen once. Sequenced sample: PBMCs. These receptors were obtained from a woman aged 60-75 years in good health and CMV-seronegative.

This chain links TRBV5-6 with TRBJ1-3; weak D call: TRBD1 (5 bases). The length of the CDR3 is 17 residues. Trimming stripped 0 bases from V and 0 bases from J, with 13 bases between. Germline lookup yields CDR1 SGHDT and CDR2 YYEEEE. The CDR3 DNA reads TGTGCCAGCAGCTTGGGGATGACAGATTACTCTGGAAACACCATATATTTT. This encodes CASSLGMTDYSGNTIYF.

V gene TRBV4-2 combines with J gene TRBJ2-6, with D maybe TRBD1 (6 bases). The CDR3 length is 16 residues. Trimming took 3 bases from V and 0 from J, leaving 9 bases between them. The germline gives CDR1 LGHNA, CDR2 YNFKEQ. CDR3 DNA sequence: TGTGCCAGCAGCCAGCAGACAGGCTCTGGGGCCAACGTCCTGACTTTC. Encoded protein: CASSQQTGSGANVLTF.

The chain is built from TRBV19 and TRBJ2-5; 9 bases map to TRBD1. Germline lookup yields CDR1 LNHDA and CDR2 SQIVND (reference sequence). The CDR3 totals 14 residues. Trimming cost V 5 bases and J 11 bases; bases outside gene matches: 12. In nucleotides, the CDR3 is TGTGCCAGTAGTGCCTGGGACAGGGAGAATGAGCAGTACTTC. Protein sequence: CASSAWDRENEQYF.

The J gene is TRBJ1-6, the V gene TRBV6-6; 9 positions agree with TRBD1. V was clipped by 5 bases and J by 7 bases; unmatched bases: 6. The CDR3 totals 15 residues. Germline values: CDR1 MNHNY, CDR2 SVGAGI (reference sequence). The DNA for the CDR3 is TGTGCCAGCAGTGATCCCGGGACAGGGAATTCACCCCTCCACTTT. It codes for CASSDPGTGNSPLHF.

This chain links TRBV9 with TRBJ2-1; 9 bases match TRBD1. There are 14 residues in the CDR3. J gave up 6 bases and V 1 base, and 2 bases lay outside the gene matches. The germline V gene encodes CDR1 SGDLS and CDR2 YYNGEE. The CDR3 sequence: CASSVTDRGNEQFF. In nucleotides, the CDR3 is TGTGCCAGCAGCGTAACGGACAGGGGCAATGAGCAGTTCTTC.

The rearrangement joins TRBV23-1 to TRBJ1-1; weak D call: TRBD1 (5 bases). TRBV23-1 is known as an ORF, though its function is uncertain. Deletions cut 3 bases from V and 1 base from J, with 21 bases between. CDR3 length equals 18 residues. This CDR3 reads CASSHHPGTQAGNTEAFF. The CDR3 nucleotides are TGCGCCAGCAGTCACCACCCCGGGACTCAAGCGGGGAACACTGAAGCTTTCTTT.

The genes are TRBV10-1 and TRBJ1-3, with D perhaps TRBD1 (5 bases). Germline CDR1 is WNHNN and CDR2 is SYGVQD (reference sequence). The V gene lost 7 bases and the J gene lost 1 base, with 11 bases spanning the gap. The CDR3 is 14 residues long. DNA for the CDR3: TGCGCCAGCACTCCAGGGATTTCTGGAAACACCATATATTTT. Protein: CASTPGISGNTIYF.

The rearrangement uses TRBV19 and TRBJ1-5, with unresolved D. Per germline, CDR1 LNHDA and CDR2 SQIVND (reference sequence). Between the trimmed V and J ends, which lost 1 base and 4 bases, there was a span of 14 bases. The CDR3 length is 16 residues. The DNA of the CDR3 is TGTGCCAGTAGTATAGTTACCGGGGTCGGTAATCAGCCCCAGCATTTT. This gives the protein CASSIVTGVGNQPQHF. Full variable domain (outside the CDR3, taken from reference TRBV19 and TRBJ1-5): DGGITQSPKYLFRKEGQNVTLSCEQNLNHDAMYWYRQDPGQGLRLIYYSQIVNDFQKGDIAEGYSVSREKKESFPLTVTSAQKNPTAFYLCASSIVTGVGNQPQHFGDGTRLSIL.

The CDR3 DNA is TGTGCCAGCAGTTTATCTCGGGGGACAGTCCCCTACGAGCAGTACTTC. Its translation is CASSLSRGTVPYEQYF. The chain is built from TRBV27 and TRBJ2-7, with D tentatively TRBD1 (7 bases). V dropped 0 bases and J dropped 2 bases, with 14 bases sitting between them. The CDR3 has 16 residues. Per the germline V gene, CDR1 is MNHEY and CDR2 is SMNVEV (reference sequence).

The V and J genes are TRBV6-1 and TRBJ1-6; 7 nucleotides line up with TRBD1. V shed 0 bases and J 9 bases; nucleotides not matched to a gene: 5. The CDR3 loop spans 15 amino acids. CDR1 is MNHNS and CDR2 is SASEGT in the germline V gene. CDR3: CASSEARTGGSPLHF. The CDR3 nucleotides read TGTGCCAGCAGTGAAGCCCGGACAGGAGGTTCACCCCTCCACTTT.

The chain has TRBV7-6 and TRBJ1-5; D is possibly TRBD1 (5 bases). Per the germline V gene, CDR1 is SGHVS and CDR2 is FNYEAQ. Trimming took 1 base from V and 6 from J, leaving 7 bases between them. CDR3 size: 13 residues. Here the CDR3 reads CASSLGGVQPQHF. The CDR3 coding sequence is TGTGCCAGCAGCTTAGGGGGGGTTCAGCCCCAGCATTTT.

There are a few counts of this clone. The V gene is TRBV10-3, the J gene TRBJ2-1; 9 bases are shared with TRBD1. Unmatched junction bases numbered 10, after V lost 6 bases and J lost 7 bases. CDR1 and CDR2 from the germline V gene are ENHRY and SYGVKD. The CDR3 spans 15 residues. This CDR3 is CAIRETQGAENEQFF. The CDR3 nucleotides read TGTGCCATCAGGGAAACACAGGGGGCAGAAAATGAGCAGTTCTTC.

CDR3 loop: CASSAAPGQGLETQYF. The CDR3 nucleotides are TGCGCCAGCAGTGCAGCTCCGGGACAGGGGTTGGAGACCCAGTACTTC. The chain has TRBV10-1 and TRBJ2-5; 10 nucleotides align to TRBD1. The CDR3 is 16 residues long. J lost 5 bases, V lost 4 bases, and 10 bases had no gene match. Germline V gene lookup returns CDR1 WNHNN and CDR2 SYGVQD (reference sequence).

This clone appeared a few times. V gene TRBV18 combines with J gene TRBJ1-2, with D uncertain. CDR3 length: 17 amino acids. V dropped 3 bases and J dropped 3 bases, with 20 bases sitting between them. Germline CDR1 KGHSH, CDR2 LQKENI. Here the CDR3 reads CASSPRILSPDYYGYTF. The CDR3 DNA reads TGTGCCAGCTCACCCCGGATACTATCTCCAGACTACTATGGCTACACCTTC.

The J gene is TRBJ1-5, the V gene TRBV2; the match to TRBD1 covers 9 bases. This CDR3 is 14 amino acids long. CDR1 is SNHLY and CDR2 is FYNNEI in the germline V gene. Trimming cost V 7 bases and J 6 bases; bases outside gene matches: 7. CDR3 in DNA: TGTGCCAGCAATGAGGGACAGGGCGGTCAGCCCCAGCATTTT. Translating it yields CASNEGQGGQPQHF.

This clone was seen once. This chain links TRBV6-6 with TRBJ2-7; perhaps TRBD1 as D (7 bases). Germline CDR1 reads MNHNY; CDR2 reads SVGAGI (reference sequence). CDR3 length equals 14 residues. The V end was cut by 7 bases, the J end by 5 bases, with 18 bases between. CDR3: CASNGRARGDEQYF. The CDR3 DNA reads as TGTGCCAGCAATGGACGTGCCAGGGGGGACGAGCAGTACTTC.

This clone was seen a few times. DNA for the CDR3: TGTGCCAGTAGCTCAGGGGACAGTTTCTACAATGAGCAGTTCTTC. This gives the protein CASSSGDSFYNEQFF. The chain uses TRBV19 and TRBJ2-1, with 7 bases fitting TRBD1. The CDR3 is 15 amino acids. Trimming at V came to 6 bases and at J to 3 bases, leaving 8 bases not matched to a gene. In germline, CDR1 is LNHDA, CDR2 SQIVND (reference sequence).

This chain connects TRBV6-6 to TRBJ1-1; D gene ambiguous. With 2 bases removed from V and 5 bases from J, the gap between germline ends came to 3 bases. This CDR3 has 11 residues. CDR1 is MNHNY and CDR2 is SVGAGI in the germline V gene (reference sequence). The CDR3 spells CASSYHTEAFF. CDR3 nucleotides: TGTGCCAGCAGTTACCATACTGAAGCTTTCTTT.

This clone was seen only a few times. The chain is built from TRBV6-1 and TRBJ1-1, with D possibly being TRBD1 (5 bases). The CDR3 is 12 residues long. V was cut by 6 bases and J by 1 base, with 6 bases left in between. CDR1 MNHNS and CDR2 SASEGT come from the germline V gene. DNA of the CDR3: TGTGCCAGCAGGGGGGGGAACACTGAAGCTTTCTTT. It yields the protein CASRGGNTEAFF.

This chain connects TRBV23-1 to TRBJ1-3, with TRBD1 matching over 7 bases. TRBV23-1 is placed among ORFs of uncertain function. After removal of 3 bases from V and 1 base from J, the junction contained 3 bases not matched to a gene. This CDR3 has 15 residues. The CDR3 loop is CASSQEGQSGNTIYF. CDR3 DNA sequence: TGCGCCAGCAGTCAGGAGGGACAGTCTGGAAACACCATATATTTT.

The chain carries TRBV6-5 and TRBJ2-7, with a possible D match to TRBD1 (5 bases). Trimming took 0 bases from V and 7 from J, leaving 16 bases between them. The germline V gene encodes CDR1 MNHEY and CDR2 SVGAGI. CDR3 length equals 15 residues. CDR3: CASSYSKGSGLEQYF. CDR3 nucleotide sequence: TGTGCCAGCAGTTACTCGAAGGGTTCAGGGTTGGAGCAGTACTTC.